The present TCR beta chain was sequenced within a study of T-cell reconstitution after alpha-beta-depleted transplantation in children (dated by TCRdb to the mid-2010s). The study in broad terms: The study quantitatively tracked T-cell immune reconstitution after TCRalphabeta/CD19-depleted allogeneic hematopoietic cell transplantation in children using TCR repertoire profiling.

What the authors observed across the whole study: The apparently early alphabetaT-cell count recovery about two months after transplant was reportedly dependent on only several hundred rapidly expanded clones derived from non-depleted graft cells. The frequencies of hyperexpanded clones fell over the following months, and after one year, T-cell counts and TCRbeta diversity were mostly attributed to newly produced T cells. In some patients, the high TCRbeta diversity seen at day 60 was put down to recipient T cells and intrathymic progenitors that had survived conditioning.

The label giving this sample's treatment or condition can be read as: allogeneic hematopoietic cell transplantation with graft depleted of TCRalphabeta T cells and CD19 B cells. The children who served as transplant recipients had been given grafts of TCRalphabeta/CD19-depleted allogeneic hematopoietic cells. The CDR1 and CDR2 encoded by the germline V gene are ENHRY and SYGVKD. V is pared back by 2 bases and J by 0 bases, with 5 bases lying between the germline termini. Inclusive of the bounding cysteine and phenylalanine, the CDR3 is 14 residues long. This entry keeps only the CDR3 DNA: 42 bases, framed from base 1. As to this clonotype: Its antigen has not been determined. No much larger clone is present one base from it, and per-base qualities are unavailable.

Library construction relied on PCR. Sequenced on an Illumina HiSeq 2500. To normalize quantification of the TCRbeta repertoire, the TCR libraries were built with molecular barcoding that relied on unique molecular identifiers. TCRdb trimmed the raw reads at Q25, called clones with MiXCR and kept productive beta chains. Here each entry gathers all rows of one CDR3 protein and keeps the most common genes and DNA. This sample lists about 980,000 distinct CDR3 sequences; about 30% were detected once. Of the sample, roughly 27% falls within the top ten clones. The chain couples TRBV10-3 to TRBJ2-4, with the D gene not clear enough to name. The sample in question was PBMCs, mostly from graft donor cells, obtained 360 days after TCRalphabeta/CD19-depleted stem cell transplant. This TCR came from a boy younger than two who had a stem cell transplant for SCID, so the T cells may come from the graft donor. DNA sequence: TGTGCCATCAGTGAGGGGCTAGCCAAAAACATTCAGTACTTC. Translated, it reads CAISEGLAKNIQYF.